This TCR beta chain was captured by sequencing in a study of T cells in localized non-small cell lung cancer. The data were produced by immunoSEQ multiplex PCR, yet TCRdb's version contains in-frame clones alone and is incomplete. The sample holds fewer than 25,000 clones, about 93% seen once. Trimming at V came to 1 base and at J to 8 bases, leaving 7 bases not matched to a gene. Germline assignment: CDR1 LGHNA and CDR2 YSLEER. This CDR3 is built from 14 residues. The sequenced sample was peripheral blood, obtained before any cancer treatment. This chain connects TRBV4-3 to TRBJ1-1, with TRBD1 identical over 7 bases. The receptor's source is a male donor at least 60 years old with stage I squamous cell lung carcinoma. Written as DNA, the CDR3 is TGCGCCAGCAGCCAAGGGGACAGTGGTTGGGAAGCTTTCTTT. It specifies CASSQGDSGWEAFF.